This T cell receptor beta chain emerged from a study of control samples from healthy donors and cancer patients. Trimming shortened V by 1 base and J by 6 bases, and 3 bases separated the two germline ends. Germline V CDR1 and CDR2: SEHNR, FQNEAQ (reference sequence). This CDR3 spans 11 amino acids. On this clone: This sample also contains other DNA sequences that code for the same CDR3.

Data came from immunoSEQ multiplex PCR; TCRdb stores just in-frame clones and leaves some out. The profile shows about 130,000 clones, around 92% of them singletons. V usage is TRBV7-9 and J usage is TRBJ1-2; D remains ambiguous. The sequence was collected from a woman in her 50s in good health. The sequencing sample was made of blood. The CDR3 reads CASSLGDGYTF. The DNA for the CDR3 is TGTGCCAGCAGCTTAGGGGATGGCTACACCTTC.